This TCR beta chain was captured in a study of blood T cell repertoires in COVID-19. Study information: Spain, Italy and the United States supplied samples that represented acute and convalescent COVID-19.

This clone was found a few times. The table came from immunoSEQ multiplex PCR; TCRdb's copy has only in-frame clones and leaves some out. The profile shows roughly 150,000 clones, around 81% of them singletons. V lost 0 bases and J lost 10, with 16 bases in between. CDR1 is MNHEY and CDR2 is SVGAGI in the germline V gene. This CDR3 comprises 16 residues. This study enrolled people aged about 18 to 90 from 20 to 25 US geographic areas. Two negative PCRs, clearance, or symptom resolution had been documented for recovered Cohort 3 donors. This rearrangement joins TRBV6-5 to TRBJ1-6; a possible D gene is TRBD1 (5 bases). The clonotype was recovered from a woman between 35 and 50 years old who had recovered from COVID-19. Sequencing was performed on PBMCs or T cells enriched from blood (not recorded which). The DNA of the CDR3 is TGTGCCAGCAGTTACTCGACGGGACTTTCCTTCTCACCCCTCCACTTT. Its protein is CASSYSTGLSFSPLHF.